Below are 24 T cell receptor beta chains sequenced from a single sample in a study of T cells after yellow fever vaccination (dated by TCRdb to between 2018 and 2020). Library preparation was by 5' RACE. The instrument given in TCRdb is Illumina HiSeq 2500. TCRdb cleaned the public reads at Q25 with fastp, built clones with MiXCR and kept in-frame beta chains. CDR3 protein duplicates are merged, each entry listing the most common genes and DNA. The sample includes almost 600,000 distinct CDR3 sequences, with 13% observed a single time. Roughly an eighth of the sample belongs to the ten largest clones. This sample's treatment or condition label indicates: live attenuated yellow fever vaccine strain. The specimen was PBMCs, collected on the day of the yellow fever booster vaccination. Receptor source: a man in his thirties or forties who received the YFV17D yellow fever vaccine.

This clonotype was detected a few times. V is TRBV9 and J is TRBJ2-3; D is uncertain. Trimming removed 3 bases at V and 8 bases at J, with 19 bases between. This CDR3 region has 15 residues. Germline V gene sequence: CDR1 SGDLS, CDR2 YYNGEE. The DNA for the CDR3 is TGTGCCAGCAGCGCGACCATATCTATGCAACTTACGCAGTATTTT. This translates into CASSATISMQLTQYF.

This rearrangement joins TRBV2 to TRBJ2-7, with D uncertain. This CDR3 comprises 13 residues. V shed 6 bases and J shed 2 bases, with 11 bases lying between them. The germline V gene encodes CDR1 SNHLY and CDR2 FYNNEI. The CDR3 loop reads CASSSEGPYEQYF. The CDR3 DNA is TGTGCCAGCAGCTCCGAAGGGCCCTACGAGCAGTACTTC.

The rearrangement joins TRBV5-1 to TRBJ2-7, with D perhaps matching TRBD2 (6 bases). V was shortened by 0 bases and J by 7 bases, with 8 bases between the two germline ends. Germline V gene lookup returns CDR1 SGHRS and CDR2 YFSETQ. The CDR3 consists of 12 residues. CDR3 sequence (DNA): TGCGCCAGCAGCTTGGCGGGGACTGAGCAGTACTTC. Its translation is CASSLAGTEQYF.

This rearrangement joins TRBV29-1 to TRBJ2-3; 10 nucleotides line up with TRBD2. V gave up 3 bases and J gave up 2 bases; unmatched junction bases: 8. The germline CDR1 and CDR2 sequences are SQVTM and ANQGSEA. The CDR3 spans 16 residues. The CDR3 loop is CSVEEWLAGDTDTQYF. CDR3 in DNA: TGCAGCGTTGAGGAGTGGCTAGCGGGAGACACAGATACGCAGTATTTT.

The chain recombines TRBV6-1 with TRBJ1-5, with 8 positions matching TRBD1. The CDR3 totals 16 residues. The germline V gene encodes CDR1 MNHNS and CDR2 SASEGT. Trimming removed 3 bases from V and 2 bases from J; junction bases left unmatched: 6. The CDR3 protein is CASSDRTGWGNQPQHF. DNA of the CDR3: TGTGCCAGCAGTGACCGGACAGGGTGGGGCAATCAGCCCCAGCATTTT.

This clonotype was recorded a few times. The J gene is TRBJ2-1, the V gene TRBV5-6, with a weak D call TRBD1 (6 bases). V dropped 4 bases and J dropped 0 bases, with 14 bases sitting between them. This CDR3 has 16 amino acids. Per germline, CDR1 SGHDT and CDR2 YYEEEE. The CDR3 region has the DNA TGTGCCAGCAGCCGGACAGTTACGAGCTCCTACAATGAGCAGTTCTTC. Translation gives CASSRTVTSSYNEQFF.

The table lists this clonotype with a few counts. V usage is TRBV20-1 and J usage is TRBJ2-1; the D gene is possibly TRBD2 (6 bases). Germline loops: CDR1 DFQATT, CDR2 SNEGSKA (reference sequence). CDR3 length: 15 residues. V dropped 6 bases and J dropped 3 bases, with 18 bases sitting between them. CDR3 protein: CSARGRLAVYNEQFF. In DNA form, the CDR3 reads TGCAGTGCCCGGGGGAGGCTCGCCGTCTACAATGAGCAGTTCTTC.

The chain employs TRBV12-5 and TRBJ2-1; D might be TRBD2 (5 bases). This CDR3 is 15 amino acids long. CDR1 and CDR2 from the germline V gene are LGHNT and FRNRAP. The V end was cut by 3 bases, the J end by 8 bases, with 17 bases between. The CDR3 loop reads CASGFWSGGPHEQFF. CDR3 in DNA: TGTGCTAGTGGTTTCTGGTCCGGAGGCCCCCATGAGCAGTTCTTC. The full variable domain, in which reference TRBV12-5 and TRBJ2-1 provide the parts outside the CDR3, is DARVTQTPRHKVTEMGQEVTMRCQPILGHNTVFWYRQTMMQGLELLAYFRNRAPLDDSGMPKDRFSAEMPDATLATLKIQPSEPRDSAVYFCASGFWSGGPHEQFFGPGTRLTVL.

The chain links TRBV29-1 to TRBJ2-3; weak D call: TRBD2 (5 bases). CDR1 and CDR2 from the germline V gene are SQVTM and ANQGSEA. The V and J ends lost 3 bases and 6 bases respectively, with 25 bases between them. The length of the CDR3 is 17 residues. CDR3: CSVDLSRLATGRDTQYF. The DNA of the CDR3 is TGCAGCGTTGACCTCTCAAGGCTAGCTACTGGGCGGGATACGCAGTATTTT.

This clonotype has just a few counts. CDR3 sequence: CASSQDGVNSYEQYF. The CDR3 DNA follows: TGTGCCAGCAGCCAAGATGGGGTTAACTCCTACGAGCAGTACTTC. This chain joins TRBV4-2 and TRBJ2-7; D remains ambiguous. CDR3 size: 15 residues. CDR1 is LGHNA, CDR2 YNFKEQ, per germline. The germline V and J ends were trimmed by 0 bases and 0 bases, with 9 bases remaining between them.

This clonotype occurred a few times. V and J are TRBV5-1 and TRBJ1-2, with 9 positions matching TRBD1. Germline assignment: CDR1 SGHRS and CDR2 YFSETQ. CDR3 length equals 15 residues. V dropped 3 bases and J dropped 3; count of bases not matched to a gene: 6. The chain's CDR3 is CASSSTGGDDYGYTF. The CDR3 coding sequence is TGCGCCAGCAGCTCGACAGGGGGAGACGACTATGGCTACACCTTC.

This clonotype came up a few times. The chain combines TRBV30 with TRBJ1-1, with a tentative D call TRBD1 (5 bases). Germline CDR1 is GTSNPN and CDR2 is SVGIG (reference sequence). V was trimmed by 1 base and J by 5 bases, leaving 17 bases between them. This CDR3 has 15 amino acids. CDR3 in amino acids: CAWSAPPGTLTEAFF. Written as DNA, the CDR3 is TGTGCCTGGAGTGCCCCTCCTGGGACCCTAACTGAAGCTTTCTTT.

This clonotype was detected a few times. The chain joins TRBV20-1 to TRBJ2-7, with TRBD1 matching over 9 bases. The CDR3 consists of 14 residues. The germline V gene encodes CDR1 DFQATT and CDR2 SNEGSKA (reference sequence). The V gene end was trimmed by 2 bases and the J gene end by 2 bases; junction bases not matched to a gene: 4. CDR3 in amino acids: CSARRTGDPYEQYF. CDR3 nucleotides: TGCAGTGCTAGAAGGACAGGGGACCCCTACGAGCAGTACTTC.

The chain uses TRBV5-5 and TRBJ1-2; D not certain. In germline, CDR1 is SGHKS, CDR2 YYEKEE (reference sequence). CDR3 size: 12 residues. Trimming cost V 1 base and J 7 bases, with 8 bases left between them. The CDR3 region is CASSLNEGGYTF. CDR3 nucleotide sequence: TGTGCCAGCAGCTTGAATGAGGGTGGCTACACCTTC. Full variable domain (outside the CDR3, taken from reference TRBV5-5 and TRBJ1-2): DAGVTQSPTHLIKTRGQQVTLRCSPISGHKSVSWYQQVLGQGPQFIFQYYEKEERGRGNFPDRFSARQFPNYSSELNVNALLLGDSALYLCASSLNEGGYTFGSGTRLTVV.

This clonotype was picked up a small number of times. The chain employs TRBV5-1 and TRBJ2-7; 8 nucleotides agree with TRBD1. J lost 6 bases, V lost 4 bases, and 27 bases had no gene match. The germline V gene encodes CDR1 SGHRS and CDR2 YFSETQ. The CDR3 runs 20 residues. The CDR3 DNA follows: TGCGCCAGCAGCCTTACCACAATACCGACCTGGGACAGGAGGTACGGCGAGCAGTACTTC. It yields the protein CASSLTTIPTWDRRYGEQYF. Full variable domain (remainder filled in from reference TRBV5-1 and TRBJ2-7): KAGVTQTPRYLIKTRGQQVTLSCSPISGHRSVSWYQQTPGQGLQFLFEYFSETQRNKGNFPGRFSGRQFSNSRSEMNVSTLELGDSALYLCASSLTTIPTWDRRYGEQYFGPGTRLTVT.

This clonotype was counted only a few times. The chain recombines TRBV20-1 with TRBJ2-5, with 10 positions matching TRBD2. Germline V lookup: CDR1 DFQATT, CDR2 SNEGSKA (reference sequence). With 5 bases clipped from V and 6 bases from J, the junction kept 9 bases outside the gene matches. The CDR3 loop spans 14 amino acids. The CDR3 sequence: CSAFSGGTRQTQYF. Here the CDR3 DNA reads TGCAGTGCTTTTAGCGGGGGGACTCGGCAGACCCAGTACTTC.

The gene calls are TRBV20-1 and TRBJ2-7; D unresolved. The germline V and J ends were trimmed by 3 bases and 2 bases, with 11 bases remaining between them. CDR3 length: 13 residues. CDR1 and CDR2 (germline): DFQATT, SNEGSKA (reference sequence). The CDR3 reads CSASILETYEQYF. The CDR3 coding sequence is TGCAGTGCTAGTATCCTCGAAACCTACGAGCAGTACTTC.

The chain has TRBV5-6 and TRBJ2-5; D unresolved. With 4 bases removed from V and 1 base from J, the gap between germline ends came to 11 bases. Per the germline V gene, CDR1 is SGHDT and CDR2 is YYEEEE. The CDR3 sequence is 14 residues long. As DNA, the CDR3 is TGTGCCAGCAGCGAGGCCCCGGTCCAAGAGACCCAGTACTTC. Translation: CASSEAPVQETQYF.

This clonotype came up a few times. Written as DNA, the CDR3 is TGTGCCAGCAGTTACTTCGGACAATTCACCGGGGAGCTGTTTTTT. Translated, it gives CASSYFGQFTGELFF. The chain combines TRBV6-5 with TRBJ2-2; D is possibly TRBD1 (5 bases). Deletions cut 1 base from V and 4 bases from J, with 10 bases between. The germline gives CDR1 MNHEY, CDR2 SVGAGI. CDR3 length: 15 residues.

The chain joins TRBV20-1 to TRBJ2-3; TRBD2 matches at 7 bases. The CDR3 is 13 residues long. The junction had 0 bases not matched to a gene; V was cut back by 3 bases and J by 0 bases. Germline CDR1 and CDR2: DFQATT and SNEGSKA (reference sequence). CDR3: CSARRESTDTQYF. The CDR3 DNA follows: TGCAGTGCTAGGCGGGAGAGCACAGATACGCAGTATTTT.

Ten or more counts support this clonotype. The V call is TRBV5-1, the J call TRBJ1-6; TRBD1 matches at 7 bases. V lost 4 bases and J lost 7; bases outside the gene matches: 11. The CDR3 totals 16 residues. Germline V gene sequence: CDR1 SGHRS, CDR2 YFSETQ. CDR3 amino acids: CASSIKGGTANSPLHF. CDR3 bases: TGCGCCAGCAGCATCAAGGGTGGGACAGCCAATTCACCCCTCCACTTT.

This clonotype was counted between two and nine times. This chain links TRBV30 with TRBJ2-1; 10 bases fit TRBD1. Trimming took 5 bases from V and 0 from J; bases not matched to a gene: 13. The CDR3 totals 18 residues. Germline V gives CDR1 GTSNPN, CDR2 SVGIG (reference sequence). As DNA, the CDR3 is TGTGCCTGGGAAAGGGACAGGGGCGATCCGAGCTCCTACAATGAGCAGTTCTTC. Protein: CAWERDRGDPSSYNEQFF.

CDR3 bases: TGTGCCAGCAGGCTACAGCTGAACACTGAAGCTTTCTTT. Protein sequence: CASRLQLNTEAFF. The chain joins TRBV6-4 to TRBJ1-1; D uncertain. This CDR3 is 13 amino acids long. Germline V gene lookup returns CDR1 MRHNA and CDR2 SNTAGT. Trimming pared 6 bases from V and 0 bases from J, leaving 8 bases between.

This CDR3 is CATAPGWANPLAGGRYEQYF. CDR3 sequence (DNA): TGTGCCACCGCTCCCGGTTGGGCCAACCCTTTAGCGGGAGGGCGCTACGAGCAGTACTTC. This sequence joins TRBV11-2 and TRBJ2-7; TRBD2 aligns across 11 bases. V was clipped by 10 bases and J by 3 bases; unmatched bases: 26. The germline V gene encodes CDR1 SGHAT and CDR2 FQNNGV. The CDR3 consists of 20 residues.